These 10 T cell receptor beta chains originate from one sample sequenced in a study of PD-L1 blockade in urothelial cancer. As for time point: pretreatment peripheral blood. Assay used: immunoSEQ multiplex PCR; TCRdb lists only in-frame clones, some missing. This table has around 45,000 clones, 75% to 85% appearing once. The specimen comprised PBMCs, sampled around atezolizumab (anti-PD-L1) treatment. The receptor set was obtained from a man between 60 and 70 years old with urothelial cancer.

The genes are TRBV15 and TRBJ2-2; 9 nucleotides line up with TRBD1. CDR3 length: 16 amino acids. With V trimmed by 1 base and J by 1 base, 1 base remained unmatched. Germline CDR1 is LNHNV and CDR2 is YYDKDF (reference sequence). The CDR3 loop reads CATSRGGQGNTGELFF. CDR3 in DNA: TGTGCCACCAGCAGAGGGGGACAGGGGAACACCGGGGAGCTGTTTTTT.

The gene calls are TRBV29-1 and TRBJ1-1; D may be TRBD1 (6 bases). This CDR3 region has 12 residues. The germline V gene encodes CDR1 SQVTM and CDR2 ANQGSEA. Deletions cut 7 bases from V and 1 base from J, with 10 bases between. CDR3 in amino acids: CSGKDRNTEAFF. The CDR3 DNA sequence: TGCAGCGGAAAGGACAGGAACACTGAAGCTTTCTTT.

The CDR3 here is CSVQSGTTYEQYF. The CDR3 bases are TGCAGCGTTCAATCCGGGACAACCTACGAGCAGTACTTC. The V gene is TRBV29-1, the J gene TRBJ2-7; the D gene is possibly TRBD1 (6 bases). The CDR3 is 13 amino acids. Germline lookup yields CDR1 SQVTM and CDR2 ANQGSEA. Trimming cost V 5 bases and J 2 bases, with 13 bases left between them.

This chain joins TRBV11-2 and TRBJ2-2; D is unclear. Germline CDR1 SGHAT, CDR2 FQNNGV. V lost 3 bases and J 8 bases, leaving 13 bases between the germline ends. The CDR3 runs 14 residues. The DNA for the CDR3 is TGTGCCAGCAGCTTTCTAATAGGAGAAGGGGAGCTGTTTTTT. Amino acids: CASSFLIGEGELFF.

This clone has just a few counts. V and J are TRBV5-8 and TRBJ1-2; D gene ambiguous. Trimming removed 0 bases at V and 7 bases at J, with 13 bases between. The CDR3 covers 14 residues. The germline V gene encodes CDR1 SGHTS and CDR2 YDEGEE. CDR3: CASSLAGGIGGYTF. DNA for the CDR3: TGTGCCAGCAGCTTGGCCGGAGGGATCGGTGGCTACACCTTC. Together with reference TRBV5-8 and TRBJ1-2, the CDR3 gives the full variable domain: EAGVTQSPTHLIKTRGQQATLRCSPISGHTSVYWYQQALGLGLQFLLWYDEGEERNRGNFPPRFSGRQFPNYSSELNVNALELEDSALYLCASSLAGGIGGYTFGSGTRLTVV.

This clone was picked up a small number of times. The rearrangement uses TRBV7-8 and TRBJ1-5, with 7 bases matching TRBD1. Per the germline V gene, CDR1 is SGHVS and CDR2 is FQNEAQ. With V trimmed by 5 bases and J by 2 bases, 9 bases remained unmatched. The CDR3 sequence is 16 residues long. CDR3 loop: CASSPRQGVGNQPQHF. The CDR3 region has the DNA TGTGCCAGCAGCCCTCGTCAGGGGGTCGGCAATCAGCCCCAGCATTTT.

The V gene is TRBV6-5, the J gene TRBJ1-1; 10 bases are shared with TRBD1. This CDR3 has 14 residues. The germline V gene encodes CDR1 MNHEY and CDR2 SVGAGI. With V trimmed by 7 bases and J by 6 bases, 8 bases remained unmatched. The CDR3 region has the DNA TGTGCCAGCACCTTGACAGGGGGCTATCCTGAAGCTTTCTTT. Its protein is CASTLTGGYPEAFF.

V and J are TRBV30 and TRBJ1-1; 7 bases are a match to TRBD1. CDR3 length equals 13 residues. Germline V gene lookup returns CDR1 GTSNPN and CDR2 SVGIG (reference sequence). V gave up 7 bases and J gave up 7 bases; unmatched junction bases: 12. CDR3 sequence reads: CASSRQGIGEAFF. The CDR3 region has the DNA TGTGCCTCGTCGCGACAGGGAATCGGTGAAGCTTTCTTT.

The genes are TRBV4-2 and TRBJ2-5; D unclear. The CDR3 has 13 residues. V lost 4 bases and J 3 bases, leaving 9 bases between the germline ends. Germline-derived CDR1 and CDR2 are LGHNA and YNFKEQ. DNA for the CDR3: TGTGCCAGCAGCCCCGACTGGGAAGAGACCCAGTACTTC. Its protein is CASSPDWEETQYF.

V is TRBV5-6 and J is TRBJ2-5; 9 nucleotides match TRBD2. Germline values: CDR1 SGHDT, CDR2 YYEEEE. V trimming: 1 base; J trimming: 5 bases; junction bases outside the gene matches: 9. The CDR3 contains 16 residues. Written as DNA, the CDR3 is TGTGCCAGCAGCTTGAGGCGGGAGGGCCCAGTCGAGACCCAGTACTTC. This translates into CASSLRREGPVETQYF.